This T cell receptor (beta chain) is drawn from a study of shared clonotypes between healthy human individuals. Naive CD8 cells, CD45RO-negative and positively selected for CCR7, excluded terminally differentiated effector memory CD45RA+ cells. Sequenced by immunoSEQ multiplex PCR; TCRdb stores in-frame clones only, minus some. This sample has over 800,000 clones, with 80% to 95% found just once. Input material: naive CD8+ T cells sorted from blood. The receptor comes from a man aged 25-45 years in good health.

The CDR3 DNA reads TGTGCCAGCAGTCCTCCTAGCGGGGGGTTCCGGCGGGAGCAGTTCTTC. Protein product: CASSPPSGGFRREQFF. J is TRBJ2-1 and V is TRBV28; 11 bases are a match to TRBD2. Germline V gene lookup returns CDR1 MDHEN and CDR2 SYDVKM. The CDR3 is 16 amino acids. J was trimmed by 10 bases and V by 5 bases; bases with no gene match: 13. The variable domain in full, completed from reference TRBV28 and TRBJ2-1, reads DVKVTQSSRYLVKRTGEKVFLECVQDMDHENMFWYRQDPGLGLRLIYFSYDVKMKEKGDIPEGYSVSREKKERFSLILESASTNQTSMYLCASSPPSGGFRREQFFGPGTRLTVL.